This TCR beta chain came from a study of neoadjuvant anti-PD-1 for oral cavity cancer. General study points: Higher pretreatment Treg/Th17 ratios tracked higher pretreatment blood clonality.

On this clone itself: Its antigen is unidentified.

Data came from immunoSEQ multiplex PCR; TCRdb stores just in-frame clones and leaves some out. This sample carries 7,500 to 10,000 clones, roughly two thirds of them seen once, and the ten largest clones take approximately 4%. Time point meaning: after neoadjuvant nivolumab, at surgical resection. The sequence was collected from a person aged 40 to 85 with oral cavity squamous cell carcinoma. The starting material was PBMCs, obtained after nivolumab (anti-PD-1) treatment.

The CDR3 nucleotides read TGCGCCAGCAGCCGCTCGTACACCATATATTTT. Its protein is CASSRSYTIYF. This chain links TRBV4-1 with TRBJ1-3; no definite D call. CDR1 is MGHRA, CDR2 YSYEKL, per germline. Trimming took 4 bases from V and 8 from J, leaving 6 bases between them. The CDR3 loop spans 11 amino acids.